This T cell receptor beta chain was identified in a study of cytomegalovirus exposure and HLA in healthy donors. Whole-study context: Unique TCR beta sequences numbering around 110 million came from approximately 180 million T cells in an earlier analysis.

Germline CDR1 PRHDT, CDR2 FYEKMQ (reference sequence). V was clipped by 4 bases and J by 3 bases, with 10 bases between them. CDR3 length equals 13 residues. PCR used 60 Vbeta primers and 13 Jbeta primers. Profiling relied on immunoSEQ multiplex PCR, and the TCRdb table lists in-frame clones only, not all of them. The sample has about 95,000 clones; about 75% are singletons. The receptor was derived from a woman in her 40s in good health and CMV-seronegative. Source material: PBMCs. The rearrangement joins TRBV13 to TRBJ2-7, with a weak D call TRBD2 (5 bases). The CDR3 DNA sequence: TGTGCCAGCAGCTCGGGAATGTTCTACGAGCAGTACTTC. Encoded protein: CASSSGMFYEQYF.